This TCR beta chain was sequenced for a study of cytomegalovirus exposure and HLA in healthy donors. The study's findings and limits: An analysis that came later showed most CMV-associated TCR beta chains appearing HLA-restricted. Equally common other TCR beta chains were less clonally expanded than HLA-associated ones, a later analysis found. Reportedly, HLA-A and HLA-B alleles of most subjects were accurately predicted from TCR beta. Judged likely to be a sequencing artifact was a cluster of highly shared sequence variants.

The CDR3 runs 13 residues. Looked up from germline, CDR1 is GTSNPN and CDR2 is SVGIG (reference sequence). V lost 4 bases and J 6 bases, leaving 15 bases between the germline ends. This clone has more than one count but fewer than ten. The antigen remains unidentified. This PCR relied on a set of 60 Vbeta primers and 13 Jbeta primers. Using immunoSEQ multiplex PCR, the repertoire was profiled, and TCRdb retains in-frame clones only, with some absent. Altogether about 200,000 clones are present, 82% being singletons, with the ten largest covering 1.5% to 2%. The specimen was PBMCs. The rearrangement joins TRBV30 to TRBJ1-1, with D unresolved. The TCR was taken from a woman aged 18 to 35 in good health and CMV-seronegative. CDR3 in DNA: TGTGCCTGGAACCCTGGACCGGGAGCTGAAGCTTTCTTT. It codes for CAWNPGPGAEAFF.